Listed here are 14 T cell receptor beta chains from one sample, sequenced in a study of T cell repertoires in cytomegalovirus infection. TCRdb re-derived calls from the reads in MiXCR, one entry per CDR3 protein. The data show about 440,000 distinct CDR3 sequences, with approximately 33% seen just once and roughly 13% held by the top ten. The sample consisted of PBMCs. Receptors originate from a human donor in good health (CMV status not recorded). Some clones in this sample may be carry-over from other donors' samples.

CDR3 in DNA: TGTGCCAGCAGCCAACTGGGGGAGACCCAGTACTTC. Its protein is CASSQLGETQYF. The chain employs TRBV9 and TRBJ2-5; D gene unclear. Germline values: CDR1 SGDLS, CDR2 YYNGEE. There are 12 residues in the CDR3. Between the trimmed V and J ends, which lost 4 bases and 5 bases, there was a span of 9 bases.

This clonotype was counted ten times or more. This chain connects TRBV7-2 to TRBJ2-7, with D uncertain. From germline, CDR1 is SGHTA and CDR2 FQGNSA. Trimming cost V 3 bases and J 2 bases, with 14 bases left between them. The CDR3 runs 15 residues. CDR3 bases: TGTGCCAGCAGCTTCTGGATCGGCAGTACCTACGAGCAGTACTTC. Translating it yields CASSFWIGSTYEQYF.

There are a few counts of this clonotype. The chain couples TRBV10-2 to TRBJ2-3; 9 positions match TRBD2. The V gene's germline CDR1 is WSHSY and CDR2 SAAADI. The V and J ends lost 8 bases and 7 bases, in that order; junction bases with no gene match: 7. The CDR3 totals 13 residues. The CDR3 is CASATSGGNTQYF. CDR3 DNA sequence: TGCGCCAGCGCGACTAGCGGTGGAAATACGCAGTATTTT.

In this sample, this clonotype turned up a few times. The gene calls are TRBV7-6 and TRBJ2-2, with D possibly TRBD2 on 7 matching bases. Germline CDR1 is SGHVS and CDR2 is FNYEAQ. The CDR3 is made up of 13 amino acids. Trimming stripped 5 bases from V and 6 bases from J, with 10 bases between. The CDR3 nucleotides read TGTGCCAGCAGCCCGGGGGGCTCCGGGGAGCTGTTTTTT. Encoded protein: CASSPGGSGELFF.

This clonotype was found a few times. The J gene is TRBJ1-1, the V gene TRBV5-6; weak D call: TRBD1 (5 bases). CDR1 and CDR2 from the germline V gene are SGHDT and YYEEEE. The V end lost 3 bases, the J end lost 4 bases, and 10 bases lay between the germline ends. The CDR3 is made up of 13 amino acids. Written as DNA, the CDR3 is TGTGCCAGCAGCTCCAGGGTGAGCACTGAAGCTTTCTTT. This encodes CASSSRVSTEAFF.

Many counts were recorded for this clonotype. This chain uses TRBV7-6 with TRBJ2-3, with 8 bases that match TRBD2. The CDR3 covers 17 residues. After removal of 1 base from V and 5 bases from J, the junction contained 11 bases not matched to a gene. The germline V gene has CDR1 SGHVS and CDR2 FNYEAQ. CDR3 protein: CASSLGSRGGRGDTQYF. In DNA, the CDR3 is TGTGCCAGCAGCTTAGGGTCCCGGGGGGGGCGTGGAGATACGCAGTATTTT.

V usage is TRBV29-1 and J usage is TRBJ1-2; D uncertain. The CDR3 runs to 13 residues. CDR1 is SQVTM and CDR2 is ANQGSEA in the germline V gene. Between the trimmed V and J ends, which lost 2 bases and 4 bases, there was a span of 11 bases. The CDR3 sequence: CSVERGSSYGYTF. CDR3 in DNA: TGCAGCGTTGAACGGGGAAGTAGCTATGGCTACACCTTC.

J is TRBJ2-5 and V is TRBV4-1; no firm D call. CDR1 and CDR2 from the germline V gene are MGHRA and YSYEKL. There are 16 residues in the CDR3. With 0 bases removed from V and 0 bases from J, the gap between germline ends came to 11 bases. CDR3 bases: TGCGCCAGCAGCCAAGAACCTGGCGGCTACCAAGAGACCCAGTACTTC. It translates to CASSQEPGGYQETQYF.

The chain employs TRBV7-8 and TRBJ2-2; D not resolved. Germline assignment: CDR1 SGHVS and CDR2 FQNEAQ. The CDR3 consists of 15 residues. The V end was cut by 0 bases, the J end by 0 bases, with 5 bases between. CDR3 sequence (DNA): TGTGCCAGCAGCTTAGCTTCTGCGAACACCGGGGAGCTGTTTTTT. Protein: CASSLASANTGELFF.

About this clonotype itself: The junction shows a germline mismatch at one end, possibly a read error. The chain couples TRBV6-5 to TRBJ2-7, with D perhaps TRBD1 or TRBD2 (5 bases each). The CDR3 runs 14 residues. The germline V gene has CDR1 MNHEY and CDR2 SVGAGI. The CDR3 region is CASTYKYGAPERYF. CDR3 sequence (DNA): TGTGCCAGCACTTACAAATACGGGGCCCCTGAGAGGTACTTC.

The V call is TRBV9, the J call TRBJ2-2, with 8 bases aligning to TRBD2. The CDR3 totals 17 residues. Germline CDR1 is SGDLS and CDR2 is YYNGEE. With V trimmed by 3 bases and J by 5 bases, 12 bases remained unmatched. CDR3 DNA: TGTGCCAGCAGCGACCCGGGACTAGTAATGGGGACCGGGGAGCTGTTTTTT. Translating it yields CASSDPGLVMGTGELFF.

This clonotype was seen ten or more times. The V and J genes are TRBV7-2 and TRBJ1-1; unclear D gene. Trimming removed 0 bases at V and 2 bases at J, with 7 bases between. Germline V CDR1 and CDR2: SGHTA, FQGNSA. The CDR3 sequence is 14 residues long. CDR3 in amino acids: CASSLAGRNTEAFF. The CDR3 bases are TGTGCCAGCAGCTTAGCGGGGAGAAACACTGAAGCTTTCTTT.

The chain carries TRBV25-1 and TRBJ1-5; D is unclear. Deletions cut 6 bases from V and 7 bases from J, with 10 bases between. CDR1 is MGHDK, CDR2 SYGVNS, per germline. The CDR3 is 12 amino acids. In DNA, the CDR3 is TGTGCCAGCAGCGACGGCAGCCAGCCCCAGCATTTT. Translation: CASSDGSQPQHF. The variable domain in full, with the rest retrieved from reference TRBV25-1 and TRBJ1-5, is EADIYQTPRYLVIGTGKKITLECSQTMGHDKMYWYQQDPGMELHLIHYSYGVNSTEKGDLSSESTVSRIRTEHFPLTLESARPSHTSQYLCASSDGSQPQHFGDGTRLSIL.

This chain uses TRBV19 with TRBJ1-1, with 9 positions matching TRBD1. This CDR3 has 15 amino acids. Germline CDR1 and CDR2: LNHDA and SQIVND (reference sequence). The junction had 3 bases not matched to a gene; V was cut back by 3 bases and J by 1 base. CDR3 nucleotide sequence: TGTGCCAGTAGTATCGGGACAGGGACGAACACTGAAGCTTTCTTT. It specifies CASSIGTGTNTEAFF.